Shown below are 21 T cell receptor beta chains from a single sample sequenced in a study of cytomegalovirus exposure and HLA in healthy donors. The primer mix had 60 Vbeta and 13 Jbeta primers. Assay: immunoSEQ multiplex PCR; the TCRdb copy retains only in-frame clones and omits some. The sample includes 150,000 to 180,000 clones, about three quarters of them seen just once. The sequencing sample was made of PBMCs. Receptor source: a woman between 35 and 50 years old in good health and CMV-seronegative.

The chain joins TRBV2 to TRBJ2-5; D is undetermined. From germline, CDR1 is SNHLY and CDR2 FYNNEI. Trimming removed 0 bases at V and 5 bases at J, with 7 bases between. The CDR3 length is 13 residues. This CDR3 reads CASSEASQETQYF. The DNA for the CDR3 is TGTGCCAGCAGTGAAGCTAGCCAGGAGACCCAGTACTTC.

This chain uses TRBV5-1 with TRBJ2-1, with 13 bases fitting TRBD2. The CDR3 totals 15 residues. V was pared by 4 bases and J by 8 bases, with 6 bases of the junction left unmatched. Germline CDR1 reads SGHRS; CDR2 reads YFSETQ. CDR3 bases: TGCGCCAGCAGCCAGGGACTAGCGGGGTTAGATGAGCAGTTCTTC. Amino acids: CASSQGLAGLDEQFF. The variable domain in full, completed from reference TRBV5-1 and TRBJ2-1, reads KAGVTQTPRYLIKTRGQQVTLSCSPISGHRSVSWYQQTPGQGLQFLFEYFSETQRNKGNFPGRFSGRQFSNSRSEMNVSTLELGDSALYLCASSQGLAGLDEQFFGPGTRLTVL.

The chain links TRBV6-1 to TRBJ2-1; D gene uncertain. The V gene lost 2 bases and the J gene lost 5 bases, with 13 bases spanning the gap. This CDR3 has 15 residues. The V gene's germline CDR1 is MNHNS and CDR2 SASEGT. CDR3 bases: TGTGCCAGCAGTGAACAGGCACTCCCACACAATGAGCAGTTCTTC. It codes for CASSEQALPHNEQFF.

The J gene is TRBJ2-7, the V gene TRBV6-1, with 11 bases matching TRBD2. Losses at the gene ends were 6 bases for V and 2 bases for J; bases not matched to a gene: 6. Germline V CDR1 and CDR2: MNHNS, SASEGT. This CDR3 comprises 15 residues. CDR3 nucleotides: TGTGCCAGCAGGGCCGGACTAGCGGGTCCCTACGAGCAGTACTTC. This encodes CASRAGLAGPYEQYF.

The table lists this clone with a few counts. The CDR3 is CASSPPRDRGSPLHF. CDR3 DNA: TGTGCCAGCAGTCCACCCCGGGACAGGGGATCACCCCTCCACTTT. The rearrangement links TRBV28 to TRBJ1-6; TRBD1 agrees at 10 bases. Germline CDR1 and CDR2: MDHEN and SYDVKM. The V gene end was trimmed by 5 bases and the J gene end by 10 bases; junction bases not matched to a gene: 8. The CDR3 consists of 15 residues.

This chain connects TRBV4-1 to TRBJ1-4; the match to TRBD1 covers 9 bases. The V and J ends lost 1 base and 10 bases, in that order; junction bases with no gene match: 7. Per germline, CDR1 MGHRA and CDR2 YSYEKL. This CDR3 contains 15 residues. CDR3 sequence: CASSQVQDRGGKLFF. For the CDR3, the DNA is TGCGCCAGCAGCCAAGTTCAGGACAGGGGAGGAAAACTGTTTTTT.

This sequence joins TRBV7-9 and TRBJ2-2; TRBD2 might be the D (6 bases). The CDR3 covers 15 residues. In germline, CDR1 is SEHNR, CDR2 FQNEAQ (reference sequence). V lost 3 bases to trimming and J lost 4 bases, with 12 bases between them. CDR3: CASSFPGLSTGELFF. In DNA form, the CDR3 reads TGTGCCAGCAGCTTCCCGGGACTCTCCACCGGGGAGCTGTTTTTT.

About this clone: Germline is not matched at one junction end, which may reflect a read error. The V and J genes are TRBV7-9 and TRBJ1-1, with D perhaps TRBD1 (5 bases). This CDR3 comprises 13 residues. Germline V lookup: CDR1 SEHNR, CDR2 FQNEAQ (reference sequence). The CDR3 loop reads CASEGRGDSGKSW. The CDR3 DNA reads as TGTGCCAGTGAAGGGCGGGGGGATTCGGGAAAGTCTTGG.

This chain's CDR3 is CASSFVETQYF. The CDR3 DNA is TGCGCCAGCAGCTTCGTAGAGACCCAGTACTTC. The genes are TRBV5-1 and TRBJ2-5; D is uncertain. The CDR3 runs 11 residues. Germline CDR1 reads SGHRS; CDR2 reads YFSETQ. Trimming removed 2 bases at V and 4 bases at J, with 3 bases between.

This clone was found once. This sequence joins TRBV29-1 and TRBJ2-5, with TRBD1 as a possible D gene (6 bases). This CDR3 contains 13 residues. The V end was cut by 2 bases, the J end by 4 bases, with 11 bases between. The germline gives CDR1 SQVTM, CDR2 ANQGSEA. Here the CDR3 reads CSVEKGEGETQYF. The CDR3, as DNA: TGCAGCGTTGAAAAGGGGGAAGGAGAGACCCAGTACTTC.

The CDR3 is CASSLASVDIQYF. CDR3 coding DNA: TGTGCCAGCAGCTTAGCTTCGGTAGACATTCAGTACTTC. The rearrangement links TRBV7-9 to TRBJ2-4; the D is unclear. Germline V gene sequence: CDR1 SEHNR, CDR2 FQNEAQ (reference sequence). Trimming stripped 0 bases from V and 8 bases from J, with 8 bases between. This CDR3 has 13 residues.

The chain recombines TRBV4-1 with TRBJ1-2; 8 bases are a match to TRBD1. This CDR3 has 16 amino acids. Germline CDR1 is MGHRA and CDR2 is YSYEKL. V lost 1 base and J lost 8; bases outside the gene matches: 12. The CDR3 loop is CASSQGRLQGGRGYTF. The DNA for the CDR3 is TGCGCCAGCAGCCAAGGAAGATTACAGGGGGGTCGGGGCTACACCTTC.

The chain joins TRBV30 to TRBJ1-1, with unresolved D. With 0 bases removed from V and 5 bases from J, the gap between germline ends came to 7 bases. CDR1 and CDR2 (germline): GTSNPN, SVGIG (reference sequence). The CDR3 is 12 residues long. The CDR3 region is CAWSVGTTEAFF. The CDR3 nucleotides read TGTGCCTGGAGTGTTGGTACAACTGAAGCTTTCTTT.

The chain carries TRBV6-6 and TRBJ1-5, with TRBD1 as a possible D gene (5 bases). CDR1 MNHNY and CDR2 SVGAGI come from the germline V gene (reference sequence). Trimming cost V 11 bases and J 7 bases, with 12 bases left between them. CDR3 length: 11 amino acids. Written as DNA, the CDR3 is TGTGCCGGGGGAGGAGACCAGCCCCAGCATTTT. This translates into CAGGGDQPQHF.

The chain employs TRBV10-3 and TRBJ2-2; tentative D call: TRBD1 (5 bases). CDR3 size: 18 residues. The germline CDR1 and CDR2 sequences are ENHRY and SYGVKD. Between the trimmed V and J ends, which lost 4 bases and 2 bases, there was a span of 20 bases. CDR3 sequence: CAISAWYPGQGNTGELFF. In nucleotides, the CDR3 is TGTGCCATCAGTGCCTGGTATCCCGGCCAGGGTAACACCGGGGAGCTGTTTTTT.

This clone was counted between two and nine times. The chain uses TRBV9 and TRBJ1-3; D unresolved. The V end was cut by 0 bases, the J end by 2 bases, with 9 bases between. The germline V gene has CDR1 SGDLS and CDR2 YYNGEE. CDR3 length: 15 residues. The CDR3 protein is CASSVGRAAGNTIYF. In DNA form, the CDR3 reads TGTGCCAGCAGCGTAGGACGAGCGGCTGGAAACACCATATATTTT.

The J gene is TRBJ2-7, the V gene TRBV11-3; 8 bases match TRBD2. The length of the CDR3 is 15 residues. With 1 base clipped from V and 3 bases from J, the junction kept 5 bases outside the gene matches. Germline V gives CDR1 SGHNT, CDR2 YENEEA. CDR3 region: CASSLASGFSYEQYF. The CDR3 region has the DNA TGTGCCAGCAGCTTAGCTAGCGGGTTTAGCTACGAGCAGTACTTC.

The V call is TRBV7-8, the J call TRBJ1-6, with D unclear. The CDR3 spans 15 residues. Trimming left V 5 bases short and J 16 bases short, with 24 bases between. Germline-derived CDR1 and CDR2 are SGHVS and FQNEAQ. The CDR3 reads CASSPLGQAGLGLHF. CDR3 DNA: TGTGCCAGCAGCCCGCTGGGCCAGGCCGGACTAGGGCTCCACTTT.

In this sample, this clone turned up once. The genes are TRBV5-6 and TRBJ2-7, with no clear D. This CDR3 spans 13 amino acids. CDR1 and CDR2 from the germline V gene are SGHDT and YYEEEE. Trimming stripped 3 bases from V and 3 bases from J, with 10 bases between. Here the CDR3 reads CASSYPGYYEQYF. As DNA, the CDR3 is TGTGCCAGCAGCTACCCCGGGTACTACGAGCAGTACTTC.

This chain uses TRBV28 with TRBJ2-1; TRBD1 matches at 8 bases. The ends lost 5 bases at V and 15 bases at J; junction bases unmatched: 15. Germline loops: CDR1 MDHEN, CDR2 SYDVKM. The CDR3 contains 14 residues. The DNA of the CDR3 is TGTGCCAGCAGTACCCGAGGACAGGGACCGCAAACGTTCTTC. Amino acid sequence: CASSTRGQGPQTFF.

The V and J genes are TRBV6-1 and TRBJ2-1; a weak D match, TRBD2 (5 bases). This CDR3 contains 14 residues. Looked up from germline, CDR1 is MNHNS and CDR2 is SASEGT. Trimming cost V 0 bases and J 7 bases, with 10 bases left between them. The CDR3 region is CASSEAGETNEQFF. The CDR3, as DNA: TGTGCCAGCAGTGAAGCGGGAGAAACGAATGAGCAGTTCTTC.